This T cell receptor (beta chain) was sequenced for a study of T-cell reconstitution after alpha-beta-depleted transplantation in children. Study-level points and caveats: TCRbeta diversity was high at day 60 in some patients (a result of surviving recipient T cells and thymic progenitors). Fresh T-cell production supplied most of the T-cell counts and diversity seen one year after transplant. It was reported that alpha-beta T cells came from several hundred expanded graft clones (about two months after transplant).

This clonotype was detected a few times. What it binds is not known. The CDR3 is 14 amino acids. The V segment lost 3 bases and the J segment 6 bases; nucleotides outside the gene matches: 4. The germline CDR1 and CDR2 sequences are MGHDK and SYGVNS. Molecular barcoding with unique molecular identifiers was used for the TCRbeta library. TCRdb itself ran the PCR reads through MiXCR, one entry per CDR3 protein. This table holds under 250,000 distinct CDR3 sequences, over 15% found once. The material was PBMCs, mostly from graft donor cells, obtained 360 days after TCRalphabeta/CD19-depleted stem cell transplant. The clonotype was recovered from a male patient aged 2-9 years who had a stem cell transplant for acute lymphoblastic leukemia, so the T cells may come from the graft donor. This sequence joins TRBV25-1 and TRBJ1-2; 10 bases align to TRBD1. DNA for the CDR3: TGTGCCAGCAGTGATCCCGGGACAGGGGATGGCTACACCTTC. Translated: CASSDPGTGDGYTF.